These T cell receptor beta chains were read from a single sample in a study of T cells expressing NK-cell markers. TCRdb reprocessed the 5' RACE reads and reports one entry per CDR3 protein, with no DNA. The sample holds hundreds of thousands of distinct CDR3 sequences. Sequenced sample: blood T cells: a sorted CD56 or NKG2C T cell subset, CD4+ or CD8+ T cells, or bulk PBMC T cells (not recorded which). The receptor source for this set is a woman between 18 and 70 years old in good health. CDR3s include the opening cysteine and the closing phenylalanine or tryptophan.

J gene	V gene	CDR3 protein
TRBJ1-4	TRBV29-1	CSVGHINEKLFF
TRBJ2-3	TRBV6-5	CASSYPTSDTQYF
TRBJ1-1	TRBV6-2/TRBV6-3	CASSLRQAEAFF
TRBJ1-1	TRBV15	CATSRAGGRAFF
TRBJ1-1	TRBV5-4	CASSLDVSPVAFF
TRBJ2-1	TRBV5-1	CASSLNHGAHNEQFF
TRBJ2-7	TRBV7-2	CASTEQGYYEQYF
TRBJ2-1	TRBV12-3/TRBV12-4	CASTTGQGSYNEQFF
TRBJ1-3	TRBV6-1	CASLTRSGNTIYF
TRBJ1-2	TRBV4-1	CASSLDGDFYGYTF
TRBJ1-1	TRBV20-1	CVGPRTLNTEAFF
TRBJ2-7	TRBV7-9	CASSLVGGQGHYEQYF
TRBJ2-1	TRBV20-1	CSARTDNEQFF
TRBJ2-2	TRBV9	CASSVATVVTGELFF
TRBJ2-5	TRBV14	CASSQGQIQETQYF
TRBJ1-2	TRBV2	CASRKQGSIRDGYTF